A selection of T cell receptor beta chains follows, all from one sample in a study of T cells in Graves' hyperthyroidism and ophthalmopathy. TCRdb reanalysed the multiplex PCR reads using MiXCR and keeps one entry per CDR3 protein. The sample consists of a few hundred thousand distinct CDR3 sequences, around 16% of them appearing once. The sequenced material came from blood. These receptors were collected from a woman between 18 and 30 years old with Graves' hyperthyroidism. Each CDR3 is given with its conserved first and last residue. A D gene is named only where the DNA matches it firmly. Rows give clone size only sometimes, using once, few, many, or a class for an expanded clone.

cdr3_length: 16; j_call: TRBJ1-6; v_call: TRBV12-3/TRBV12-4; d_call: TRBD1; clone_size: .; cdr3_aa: CASSSPGQVFNSPLHF; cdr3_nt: TGTGCCAGCAGTTCACCGGGACAGGTGTTCAATTCACCCCTCCACTTT
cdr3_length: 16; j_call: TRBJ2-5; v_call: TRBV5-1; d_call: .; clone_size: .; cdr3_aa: CASSAGTALGAETQYF; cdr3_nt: TGCGCCAGCAGCGCAGGGACGGCGTTAGGAGCAGAGACCCAGTACTTC
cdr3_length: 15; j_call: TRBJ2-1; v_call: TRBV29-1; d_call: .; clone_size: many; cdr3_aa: CSVGGGREVYNEQFF; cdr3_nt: TGCAGCGTGGGGGGCGGCAGGGAGGTGTACAATGAGCAGTTCTTC
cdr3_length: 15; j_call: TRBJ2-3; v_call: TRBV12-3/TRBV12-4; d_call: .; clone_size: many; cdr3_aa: CASSAGTEDRDTQYF; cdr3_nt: TGTGCCAGCAGTGCCGGGACGGAGGACCGGGATACGCAGTATTTT
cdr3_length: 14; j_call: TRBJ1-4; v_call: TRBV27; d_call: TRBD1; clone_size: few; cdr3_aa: CASSFRGQGEKLFF; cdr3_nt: TGTGCCAGCAGTTTCAGGGGGCAAGGTGAAAAACTGTTTTTT
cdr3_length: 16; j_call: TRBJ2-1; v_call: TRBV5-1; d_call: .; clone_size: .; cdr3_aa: CASSLAVVGPNNEQFF; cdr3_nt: TGCGCCAGCAGCTTAGCAGTGGTGGGGCCTAACAATGAGCAGTTCTTC
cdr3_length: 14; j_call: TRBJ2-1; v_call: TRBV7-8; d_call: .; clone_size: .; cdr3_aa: CASSLEVALNEQFF; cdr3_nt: TGTGCCAGCAGCTTAGAGGTAGCTCTCAATGAGCAGTTCTTC
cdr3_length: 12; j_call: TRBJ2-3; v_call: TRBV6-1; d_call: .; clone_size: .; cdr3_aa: CASRDSTDTQYF; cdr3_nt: TGTGCCAGCAGGGACAGCACAGATACGCAGTATTTT
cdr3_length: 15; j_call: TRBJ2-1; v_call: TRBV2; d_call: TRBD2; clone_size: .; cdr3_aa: CASSHIRLAGNEQFF; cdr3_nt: TGTGCCAGCAGCCATATCCGGCTAGCGGGGAATGAGCAGTTCTTC
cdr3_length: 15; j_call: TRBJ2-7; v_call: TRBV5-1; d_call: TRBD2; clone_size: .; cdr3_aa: CASGTGLAGTWEQYF; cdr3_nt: TGCGCCAGCGGGACAGGACTAGCGGGGACCTGGGAGCAGTACTTC
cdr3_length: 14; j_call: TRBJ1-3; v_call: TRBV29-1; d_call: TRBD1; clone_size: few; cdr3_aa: CSVRQGATGNTIYF; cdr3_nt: TGCAGCGTGAGACAGGGGGCAACCGGAAACACCATATATTTT
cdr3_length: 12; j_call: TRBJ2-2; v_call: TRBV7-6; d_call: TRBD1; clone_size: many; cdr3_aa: CASSPYRGQLFF; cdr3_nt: TGTGCCAGCAGCCCATACAGGGGTCAGCTGTTTTTT
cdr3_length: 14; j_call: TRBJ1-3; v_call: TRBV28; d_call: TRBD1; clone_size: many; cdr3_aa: CASHGKGARNTIYF; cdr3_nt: TGTGCCAGCCACGGCAAGGGGGCGAGAAACACCATATATTTT
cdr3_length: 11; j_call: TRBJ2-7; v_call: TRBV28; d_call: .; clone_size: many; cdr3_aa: CASSSSYEQYF; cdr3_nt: TGTGCCAGCAGCAGCTCCTACGAGCAGTACTTC
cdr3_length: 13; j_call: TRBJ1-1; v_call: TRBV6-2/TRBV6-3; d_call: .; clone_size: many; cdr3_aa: CASSYEGNTEAFF; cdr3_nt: TGTGCCAGCAGTTACGAGGGGAACACTGAAGCTTTCTTT
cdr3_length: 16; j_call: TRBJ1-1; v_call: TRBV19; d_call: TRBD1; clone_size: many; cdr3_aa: CASRRTGGYTSTEAFF; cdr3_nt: TGTGCCAGTAGACGGACAGGGGGTTACACGAGTACTGAAGCTTTCTTT
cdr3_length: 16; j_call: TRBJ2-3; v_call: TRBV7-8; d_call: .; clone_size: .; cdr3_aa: CASSFRDSTSTDTQYF; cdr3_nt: TGTGCCAGCAGCTTCCGGGACTCAACTAGCACAGATACGCAGTATTTT
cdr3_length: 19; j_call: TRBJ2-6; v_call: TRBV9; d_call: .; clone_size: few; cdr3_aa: CASSVAPEGLGSGANVLTF; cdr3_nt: TGTGCCAGCAGCGTAGCCCCAGAGGGGCTGGGTTCTGGGGCCAACGTCCTGACTTTC
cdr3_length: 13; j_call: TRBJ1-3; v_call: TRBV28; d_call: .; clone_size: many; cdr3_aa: CASRGNTGNTIYF; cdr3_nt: TGTGCCAGCAGGGGTAATACGGGAAACACCATATATTTT
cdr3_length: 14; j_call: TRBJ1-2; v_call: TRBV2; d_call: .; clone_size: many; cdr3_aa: CASSDSTGLGSYTF; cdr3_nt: TGTGCCAGCAGTGACTCGACAGGACTCGGAAGCTACACCTTC
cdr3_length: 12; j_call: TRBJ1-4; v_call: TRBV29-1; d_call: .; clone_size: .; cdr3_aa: CSVSQWSEKLFF; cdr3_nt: TGCAGCGTTTCCCAATGGAGTGAAAAACTGTTTTTT
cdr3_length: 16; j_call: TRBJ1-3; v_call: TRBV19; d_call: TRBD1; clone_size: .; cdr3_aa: CASSWDRPASGNTIYF; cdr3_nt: TGTGCCAGTAGTTGGGACAGACCGGCCTCTGGAAACACCATATATTTT
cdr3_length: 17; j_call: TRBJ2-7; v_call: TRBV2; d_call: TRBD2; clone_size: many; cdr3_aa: CASSHPTSESFSYEQYF; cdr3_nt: TGTGCCAGCAGTCACCCTACTAGCGAATCCTTTTCCTACGAGCAGTACTTC
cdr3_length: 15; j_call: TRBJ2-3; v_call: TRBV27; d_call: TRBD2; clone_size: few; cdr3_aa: CASSLLREDTDTQYF; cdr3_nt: TGTGCCAGCAGTTTATTGCGGGAGGACACAGATACGCAGTATTTT
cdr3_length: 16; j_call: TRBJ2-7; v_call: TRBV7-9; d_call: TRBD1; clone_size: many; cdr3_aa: CASSLVRTGPTYEQYF; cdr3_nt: TGTGCCAGCAGCTTGGTTCGGACAGGCCCGACCTACGAGCAGTACTTC
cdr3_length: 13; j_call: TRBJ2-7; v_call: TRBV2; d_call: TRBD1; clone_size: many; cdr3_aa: CASMGTVYYEQYF; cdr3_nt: TGTGCCAGCATGGGGACAGTCTACTACGAGCAGTACTTC
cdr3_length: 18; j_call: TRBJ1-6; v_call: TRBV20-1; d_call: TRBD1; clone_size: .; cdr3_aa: CSARGTGALFSYNSPLHF; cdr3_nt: TGCAGTGCTAGAGGGACAGGGGCCCTTTTCTCCTATAATTCACCCCTCCACTTT
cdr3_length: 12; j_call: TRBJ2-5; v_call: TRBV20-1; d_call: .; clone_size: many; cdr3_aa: CSASGRQETQYF; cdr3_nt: TGCAGTGCTTCAGGGAGGCAAGAGACCCAGTACTTC
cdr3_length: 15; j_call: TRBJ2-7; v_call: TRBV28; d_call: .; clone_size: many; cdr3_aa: CASSPPGTASYEQYF; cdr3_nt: TGTGCCAGCAGCCCGCCCGGGACTGCCTCCTACGAGCAGTACTTC
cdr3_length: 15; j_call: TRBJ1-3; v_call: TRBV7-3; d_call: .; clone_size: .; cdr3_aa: CASSLEGGGGNTIYF; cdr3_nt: TGTGCCAGCAGCTTGGAAGGGGGAGGTGGAAACACCATATATTTT
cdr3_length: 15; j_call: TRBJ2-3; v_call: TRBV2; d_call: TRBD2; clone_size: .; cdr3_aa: CASRTGLAGDATQYF; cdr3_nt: TGTGCCAGCAGGACCGGACTAGCGGGAGACGCTACGCAGTATTTT
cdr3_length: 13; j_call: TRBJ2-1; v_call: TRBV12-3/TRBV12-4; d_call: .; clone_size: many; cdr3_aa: CASSLDSGVEQFF; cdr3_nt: TGTGCCAGCAGTTTAGATTCGGGGGTCGAGCAGTTCTTC
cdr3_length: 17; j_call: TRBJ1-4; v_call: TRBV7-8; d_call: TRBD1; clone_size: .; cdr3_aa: CASSRVRRDRDNEKLFF; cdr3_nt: TGTGCCAGCAGCCGTGTGCGGCGGGACAGGGATAATGAAAAACTGTTTTTT
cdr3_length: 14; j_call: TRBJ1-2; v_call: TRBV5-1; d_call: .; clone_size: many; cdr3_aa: CASSLRIYNYGYTF; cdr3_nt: TGCGCCAGCAGCCTCAGGATTTACAACTATGGCTACACCTTC
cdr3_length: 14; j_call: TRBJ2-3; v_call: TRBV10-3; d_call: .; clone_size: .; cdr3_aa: CAISLGTRTDTQYF; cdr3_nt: TGTGCCATCAGCCTGGGGACTCGTACAGATACGCAGTATTTT
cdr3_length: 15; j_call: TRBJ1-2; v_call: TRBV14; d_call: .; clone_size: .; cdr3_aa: CASSQAKRAYYGYTF; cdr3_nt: TGTGCCAGCAGCCAAGCAAAGAGGGCCTACTATGGCTACACCTTC
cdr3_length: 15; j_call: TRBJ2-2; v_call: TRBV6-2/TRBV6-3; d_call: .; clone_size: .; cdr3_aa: CASSPLGVGTGELFF; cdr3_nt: TGTGCCAGCAGTCCCCTAGGGGTGGGCACCGGGGAGCTGTTTTTT
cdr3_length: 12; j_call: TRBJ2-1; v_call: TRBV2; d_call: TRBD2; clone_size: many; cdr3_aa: CASRGLGNEQFF; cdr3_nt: TGTGCCAGCAGGGGACTAGGGAATGAGCAGTTCTTC
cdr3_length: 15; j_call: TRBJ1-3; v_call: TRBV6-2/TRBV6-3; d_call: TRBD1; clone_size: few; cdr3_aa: CASSYGDSSGNTIYF; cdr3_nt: TGTGCCAGCAGTTACGGGGACAGCTCTGGAAACACCATATATTTT
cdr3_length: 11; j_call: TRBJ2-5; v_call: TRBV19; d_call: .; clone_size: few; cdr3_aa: CASSQSETQYF; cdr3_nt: TGTGCCAGTAGTCAAAGTGAGACCCAGTACTTC
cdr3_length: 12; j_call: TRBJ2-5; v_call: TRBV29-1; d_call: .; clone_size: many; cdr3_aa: CSAVGLQETQYF; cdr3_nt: TGCAGCGCCGTGGGGCTTCAAGAGACCCAGTACTTC
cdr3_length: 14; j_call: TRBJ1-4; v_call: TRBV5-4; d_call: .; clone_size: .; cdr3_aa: CASSSRDEDEKLFF; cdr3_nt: TGTGCCAGCAGCTCAAGGGACGAGGATGAAAAACTGTTTTTT
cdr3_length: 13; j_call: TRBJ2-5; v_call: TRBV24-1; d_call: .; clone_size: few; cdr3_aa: CATSDAYQETQYF; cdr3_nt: TGTGCCACCAGTGATGCGTACCAAGAGACCCAGTACTTC
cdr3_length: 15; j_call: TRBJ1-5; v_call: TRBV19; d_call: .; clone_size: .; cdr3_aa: CASSIGRTVNQPQHF; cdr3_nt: TGTGCCAGTAGTATAGGGCGCACAGTCAATCAGCCCCAGCATTTT
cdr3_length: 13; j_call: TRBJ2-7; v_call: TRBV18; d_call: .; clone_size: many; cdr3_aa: CATSRGKDYEQYF; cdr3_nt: TGTGCCACCTCCCGAGGTAAGGACTACGAGCAGTACTTC
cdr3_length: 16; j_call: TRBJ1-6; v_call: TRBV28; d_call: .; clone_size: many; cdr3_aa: CASIRGKGTYNSPLHF; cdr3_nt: TGTGCCAGCATAAGGGGGAAAGGGACCTATAATTCACCCCTCCACTTT
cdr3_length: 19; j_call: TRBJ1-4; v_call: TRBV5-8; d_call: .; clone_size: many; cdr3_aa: CASSLGLIGLGATNEKLFF; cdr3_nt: TGTGCCAGCAGCTTGGGCCTTATAGGGCTAGGGGCAACTAATGAAAAACTGTTTTTT
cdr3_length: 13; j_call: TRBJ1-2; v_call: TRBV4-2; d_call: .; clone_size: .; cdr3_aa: CASSVSRSDGYTF; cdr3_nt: TGTGCCAGCAGCGTCTCAAGGTCGGACGGCTACACCTTC
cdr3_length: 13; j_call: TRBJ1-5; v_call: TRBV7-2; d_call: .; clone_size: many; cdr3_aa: CASSLKGNQPQHF; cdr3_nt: TGTGCCAGCAGCTTAAAGGGAAATCAGCCCCAGCATTTT